These 25 T cell receptor beta chains share one sample of origin, sequenced in a study of regulatory T cells in long-lasting Graves disease. The time point was: persistent/refractory GD, antithyroid drugs over 5 years with positive TRAb. PBMC-extracted RNA yielded the TCR library. In building TCR beta libraries, iRepertoire HTBI primers were used together with Arm-PCR of CDR3 regions. MiXCR was run by TCRdb on the multiplex PCR reads, yielding one entry per CDR3 protein. The sample has 390,000 or so distinct CDR3 sequences, about 23% seen once. The sequences come from peripheral blood mononuclear cells (PBMCs), collected when the disease was refractory, from a patient treated with antithyroid drugs. The receptors stem from a woman between 40 and 50 years old with Graves disease.

Notes on this clonotype: A clone one base away is much larger, so this may be a read error. The CDR3 nucleotides are TGTCCCAGCAGTCGGGACAGAAACTCACAAGAGACCCAGTACTTC. This sequence encodes CPSSRDRNSQETQYF. The J gene is TRBJ2-5, the V gene TRBV6-1; TRBD1 agrees at 7 bases. CDR3 length: 15 amino acids. Germline V gives CDR1 MNHNS, CDR2 SASEGT.

V is TRBV20-1 and J is TRBJ2-7, with D hard to call. Looked up from germline, CDR1 is DFQATT and CDR2 is SNEGSKA (reference sequence). The V gene lost 3 bases and the J gene lost 0 bases, with 12 bases spanning the gap. The CDR3 is 14 residues long. The CDR3 sequence: CSASDESRSYEQYF. In nucleotides, the CDR3 is TGCAGTGCTAGTGATGAATCTCGCTCCTACGAGCAGTACTTC.

This clonotype was seen repeatedly, ten times or more. The chain combines TRBV12-3 or TRBV12-4 with TRBJ1-2, with 8 bases lining up with TRBD1. CDR3 size: 16 residues. The trim removed 3 bases at V and 3 bases at J, leaving 9 bases unmatched. Written as DNA, the CDR3 is TGTGCCAGCAGTTTTACTGTAGCAGGGGGCGACTATGGCTACACCTTC. This translates into CASSFTVAGGDYGYTF.

CDR3 sequence reads: CASRLGQGRGYEQYF. CDR3 coding DNA: TGTGCCAGCAGGTTGGGACAGGGAAGAGGGTACGAGCAGTACTTC. This chain links TRBV7-6 with TRBJ2-7; 9 bases agree with TRBD1. CDR1 is SGHVS, CDR2 FNYEAQ, per germline. V was clipped by 6 bases and J by 4 bases; unmatched bases: 10. The CDR3 length is 15 residues.

This clonotype was counted many times. This chain joins TRBV11-2 and TRBJ1-1; D might be TRBD1 (5 bases). The CDR3 length is 12 residues. Trimming removed 5 bases at V and 3 bases at J, with 7 bases between. CDR1 and CDR2 (germline): SGHAT, FQNNGV. CDR3 DNA: TGTGCCAGCAGCCGGGGGGACACTGAAGCTTTCTTT. Translating it yields CASSRGDTEAFF.

This CDR3 reads CSASEGTTKNIQYF. The CDR3 region has the DNA TGCAGTGCTAGTGAGGGGACGACCAAAAACATTCAGTACTTC. This chain connects TRBV20-1 to TRBJ2-4; D tentatively fits TRBD1 or TRBD2 (5 bases each). V dropped 3 bases and J dropped 2 bases, with 11 bases sitting between them. CDR1 and CDR2 (germline): DFQATT, SNEGSKA (reference sequence). The CDR3 covers 14 residues.

V is TRBV10-3 and J is TRBJ1-1; D remains unclear. The germline CDR1 and CDR2 sequences are ENHRY and SYGVKD. V was shortened by 2 bases and J by 3 bases, with 10 bases between the two germline ends. This CDR3 is 14 amino acids long. CDR3 nucleotide sequence: TGTGCCATCAGTGAGGGACCTGGAGACACTGAAGCTTTCTTT. It specifies CAISEGPGDTEAFF.

This clonotype was recorded at least ten times. The V gene is TRBV11-2, the J gene TRBJ2-7; no reliable D call. Per germline, CDR1 SGHAT and CDR2 FQNNGV. This CDR3 comprises 13 residues. The germline V and J ends were trimmed by 7 bases and 2 bases, with 12 bases remaining between them. The CDR3 bases are TGTGCCAGCAACCGTGGCACAGCCTACGAGCAGTACTTC. This gives the protein CASNRGTAYEQYF.

This clonotype was seen ten or more times. The rearrangement links TRBV28 to TRBJ2-7; no definite D call. The CDR3 totals 14 residues. Germline loops: CDR1 MDHEN, CDR2 SYDVKM. Deletions cut 5 bases from V and 2 bases from J, with 13 bases between. CDR3 in amino acids: CASSASERPYEQYF. The CDR3 DNA reads TGTGCCAGCAGTGCCTCTGAGCGACCCTACGAGCAGTACTTC. Based on the CDR3 plus reference TRBV28 and TRBJ2-7, the full variable domain is DVKVTQSSRYLVKRTGEKVFLECVQDMDHENMFWYRQDPGLGLRLIYFSYDVKMKEKGDIPEGYSVSREKKERFSLILESASTNQTSMYLCASSASERPYEQYFGPGTRLTVT.

This clonotype was observed many times. This chain links TRBV28 with TRBJ2-7; D unclear. Germline loops: CDR1 MDHEN, CDR2 SYDVKM. This CDR3 spans 16 amino acids. Trimming cost V 5 bases and J 6 bases, with 23 bases left between them. DNA for the CDR3: TGTGCCAGCAGTCGATTAGCCCCCTCATTGGGTGGCGAGCAGTACTTC. Residues: CASSRLAPSLGGEQYF.

This clonotype was seen more than once but under ten times. V usage is TRBV15 and J usage is TRBJ2-1, with TRBD1 identical over 8 bases. Germline V gives CDR1 LNHNV, CDR2 YYDKDF (reference sequence). This CDR3 spans 15 amino acids. J gave up 9 bases and V 2 bases, and 9 bases lay outside the gene matches. CDR3: CATSRLRTGSTEQFF. The CDR3 DNA reads TGTGCCACCAGCAGACTCAGGACAGGGTCGACTGAGCAGTTCTTC.

This rearrangement joins TRBV28 to TRBJ2-1; unclear D gene. The ends were cut back, 3 bases at V and 8 bases at J, with 11 bases in the middle. The CDR3 has 13 amino acids. Germline lookup yields CDR1 MDHEN and CDR2 SYDVKM. CDR3 bases: TGTGCCAGCAGTTTTTCCCGCTCCCATGAGCAGTTCTTC. Protein product: CASSFSRSHEQFF.

This clonotype was detected ten times or more. The CDR3 loop reads CASGASGSYEQYF. For the CDR3, the DNA is TGTGCTAGTGGGGCTAGCGGTTCCTACGAGCAGTACTTC. This chain joins TRBV19 and TRBJ2-7; 7 bases map to TRBD2. Germline V gene data show CDR1 as LNHDA and CDR2 as SQIVND (reference sequence). The CDR3 runs to 13 residues.

The chain uses TRBV29-1 and TRBJ1-1, with unresolved D. V was cut by 7 bases and J by 0 bases, with 9 bases left in between. The CDR3 has 12 amino acids. The germline V gene encodes CDR1 SQVTM and CDR2 ANQGSEA. The CDR3, as DNA: TGCAGCGCCGGACGGTTGAACACTGAAGCTTTCTTT. Protein product: CSAGRLNTEAFF. The full variable domain, rest sourced from reference TRBV29-1 and TRBJ1-1, is SAVISQKPSRDICQRGTSLTIQCQVDSQVTMMFWYRQQPGQSLTLIATANQGSEATYESGFVIDKFPISRPNLTFSTLTVSNMSPEDSSIYLCSAGRLNTEAFFGQGTRLTVV.

This clonotype was seen ten or more times. The V and J genes are TRBV28 and TRBJ1-1; D unclear. The CDR3 loop spans 12 amino acids. V gave up 5 bases and J gave up 4 bases, with 8 bases separating them. In germline, CDR1 is MDHEN, CDR2 SYDVKM. CDR3 amino acids: CASSTRPTEAFF. For the CDR3, the DNA is TGTGCCAGCAGTACACGTCCCACTGAAGCTTTCTTT.

This clonotype was detected ten times or more. The chain uses TRBV11-2 and TRBJ1-1; unclear D gene. Trimming removed 1 base from V and 5 bases from J, with 11 bases in between. Germline assignment: CDR1 SGHAT and CDR2 FQNNGV. This CDR3 region has 14 residues. CDR3 nucleotides: TGTGCCAGCAGCTTAGGAGGGCCTGGGACTGAAGCTTTCTTT. This codes for CASSLGGPGTEAFF.

The table lists this clonotype with many counts. The CDR3 nucleotides read TGTGCCAGCAGTACGGGCTCCAGGGGAAAGCAGCCCCAGCATTTT. Its protein is CASSTGSRGKQPQHF. The chain has TRBV6-1 and TRBJ1-5, with D possibly TRBD1 on 6 matching bases. The germline gives CDR1 MNHNS, CDR2 SASEGT. Trimming removed 5 bases at V and 7 bases at J, with 18 bases between. The CDR3 has 15 residues.

The table lists this clonotype with a few counts. The CDR3 sequence: CASSLKAGNFYEQYF. In DNA form, the CDR3 reads TGTGCCAGCAGCTTGAAGGCAGGGAATTTCTACGAGCAGTACTTC. V usage is TRBV5-5 and J usage is TRBJ2-7; D is possibly TRBD1 (5 bases). The CDR3 runs 15 residues. Germline V gives CDR1 SGHKS, CDR2 YYEKEE (reference sequence). The V end lost 1 base, the J end lost 3 bases, and 14 bases lay between the germline ends.

V is TRBV6-1 and J is TRBJ2-2; 11 nucleotides agree with TRBD2. Germline V gene sequence: CDR1 MNHNS, CDR2 SASEGT. V was clipped by 5 bases and J by 7 bases; unmatched bases: 9. CDR3 size: 16 residues. The CDR3 DNA sequence: TGTGCCAGCAGTAAGACTAGCGGGAAGGTACTCGGGGAGCTGTTTTTT. It is translated as CASSKTSGKVLGELFF.

This clonotype was found many times. The CDR3 DNA follows: TGTGCCAGCACCTCTGGGGGGTACCCTAAAGCTTTCTTT. It yields the protein CASTSGGYPKAFF. V usage is TRBV28 and J usage is TRBJ1-1, with D tentatively TRBD1 (5 bases). Germline lookup yields CDR1 MDHEN and CDR2 SYDVKM. CDR3 length equals 13 residues. Trimming took off 7 bases at V and 9 bases at J, with 18 bases between the two ends.

This clonotype was observed a handful of times. This rearrangement joins TRBV19 to TRBJ2-7, with 9 bases aligning to TRBD1. Germline trimming cut 6 bases from V and 5 bases from J; bases unmatched to any gene: 11. The germline V gene has CDR1 LNHDA and CDR2 SQIVND (reference sequence). The CDR3 length is 15 residues. CDR3 nucleotides: TGTGCCAGTAGAGCCCTCGGGACAGGGTCCCACGAGCAGTACTTC. This codes for CASRALGTGSHEQYF. Drawing the rest from reference TRBV19 and TRBJ2-7, the complete variable domain is DGGITQSPKYLFRKEGQNVTLSCEQNLNHDAMYWYRQDPGQGLRLIYYSQIVNDFQKGDIAEGYSVSREKKESFPLTVTSAQKNPTAFYLCASRALGTGSHEQYFGPGTRLTVT.

This clonotype occurred a few times. The chain employs TRBV11-2 and TRBJ2-3; D is tentatively TRBD1 or TRBD2 (5 bases each). V lost 5 bases and J 8 bases, leaving 17 bases between the germline ends. CDR3 length: 14 amino acids. Germline V gives CDR1 SGHAT, CDR2 FQNNGV. CDR3 DNA sequence: TGTGCCAGCAGCCTCCCCGGGACGTTGGGTACGCAGTATTTT. This translates into CASSLPGTLGTQYF.

The rearrangement links TRBV9 to TRBJ2-7, with 10 bases identical to TRBD2. This CDR3 spans 15 amino acids. Germline lookup yields CDR1 SGDLS and CDR2 YYNGEE. The V and J ends lost 0 bases and 4 bases, in that order; junction bases with no gene match: 4. The CDR3, as DNA: TGTGCCAGCAGCGTAGATGGGACTAGCGTATACGAGCAGTACTTC. The encoded protein is CASSVDGTSVYEQYF.

This clonotype showed up many times. The junction departs from germline at one end; a sequencing error may be responsible. The chain couples TRBV6-1 to TRBJ1-6; D perhaps matches TRBD1 (5 bases). Looked up from germline, CDR1 is MNHNS and CDR2 is SASEGT. This CDR3 region has 13 residues. CDR3 sequence (DNA): TGTGCCAGCGGTGAGGGGTATAATTCACCCCTCCACTTT. This codes for CASGEGYNSPLHF.

This clonotype has just a few counts. The genes are TRBV13 and TRBJ2-2; 9 positions agree with TRBD2. Trimming removed 3 bases from V and 7 bases from J; junction bases left unmatched: 9. CDR1 is PRHDT, CDR2 FYEKMQ, per germline (reference sequence). The CDR3 is 16 residues long. The CDR3 is CASSFGLAGKDGELFF. For the CDR3, the DNA is TGTGCCAGCAGCTTCGGTCTAGCGGGAAAGGACGGGGAGCTGTTTTTT. The full variable domain, completed using reference TRBV13 and TRBJ2-2, is AAGVIQSPRHLIKEKRETATLKCYPIPRHDTVYWYQQGPGQDPQFLISFYEKMQSDKGSIPDRFSAQQFSDYHSELNMSSLELGDSALYFCASSFGLAGKDGELFFGEGSRLTVL.